This TCR beta chain is drawn from a study of CD8+ T cells in alopecia areata. Study at large: Treated patients were given 5 to 10 mg oral tofacitinib twice daily.

Concerning this clone: Antigen: not known.

The CDR3 sequence is 16 residues long. V lost 5 bases and J lost 1; bases outside the gene matches: 7. Germline V lookup: CDR1 LNHDA, CDR2 SQIVND (reference sequence). As for treatment: oral pan-JAK inhibitor, 5-10 mg twice daily. Researchers took lesional scalp punch biopsies and peripheral blood from people who were alopecia areata patients. RNA, once extracted, was reverse transcribed into cDNA for use as the sequencing template. Method: immunoSEQ multiplex PCR; TCRdb's copy keeps in-frame clones and lacks some. The table shows 150,000 to 200,000 clones, with more than 55% occurring only once. Overall study findings and caveats: Under tofacitinib, fewer expanded CD8+ clones appeared among the top 100 scalp clones.

Sequencing used CD4+ T cells sorted from blood, obtained around week 50, from a patient treated with tofacitinib. The clonotype originates from a human donor with alopecia areata. V and J are TRBV19 and TRBJ2-2; 7 nucleotides line up with TRBD1. CDR3 in amino acids: CASSPSAGGNTGELFF. In DNA form, the CDR3 reads TGTGCCAGTAGTCCCTCAGCAGGGGGGAACACCGGGGAGCTGTTTTTT. Looking up the rest from reference TRBV19 and TRBJ2-2 gives the full variable domain: DGGITQSPKYLFRKEGQNVTLSCEQNLNHDAMYWYRQDPGQGLRLIYYSQIVNDFQKGDIAEGYSVSREKKESFPLTVTSAQKNPTAFYLCASSPSAGGNTGELFFGEGSRLTVL.